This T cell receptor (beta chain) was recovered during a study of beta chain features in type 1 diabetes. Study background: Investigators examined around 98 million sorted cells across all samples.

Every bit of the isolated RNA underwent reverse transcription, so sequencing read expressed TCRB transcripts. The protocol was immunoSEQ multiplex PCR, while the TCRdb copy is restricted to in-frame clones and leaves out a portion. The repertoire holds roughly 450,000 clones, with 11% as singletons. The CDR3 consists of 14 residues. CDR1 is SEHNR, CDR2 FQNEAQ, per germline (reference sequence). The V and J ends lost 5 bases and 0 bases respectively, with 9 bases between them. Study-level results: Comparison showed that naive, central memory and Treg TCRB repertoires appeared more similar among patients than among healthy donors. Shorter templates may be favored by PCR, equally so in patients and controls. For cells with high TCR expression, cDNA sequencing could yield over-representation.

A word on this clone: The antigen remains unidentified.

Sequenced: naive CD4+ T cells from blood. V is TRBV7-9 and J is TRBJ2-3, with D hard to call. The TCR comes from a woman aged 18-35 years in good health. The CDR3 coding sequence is TGTGCCAGCAGCCGACCGGACAGCACAGATACGCAGTATTTT. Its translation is CASSRPDSTDTQYF.